This TCR beta chain was retrieved from a study of response to subunit inactivated influenza vaccine. The germline gives CDR1 SGHRS, CDR2 YFSETQ. Between the trimmed V and J ends, which lost 4 bases and 6 bases, there was a span of 14 bases. The CDR3 runs 13 residues. MiXCR was run by TCRdb on the RT-PCR reads, yielding one entry per CDR3 protein. The data show roughly 500,000 distinct CDR3 sequences, under 30% seen once. These data also formed part of another study, on T cells expressing NK-cell markers. That study reports: 5'RACE template switching with UMIs generated TCR beta cDNA. One observes that, in several donors, these clonotypes were also the leading ones within the CD3+CD56-NKG2C+ fraction. HCMV specificity of the expanded NKG2C+ T cell clones stayed unclear.

This chain joins TRBV5-1 and TRBJ2-7; tentatively, D is TRBD1 (5 bases). Sample: CD4+ T cells sorted from PBMCs, taken about 13 days after vaccination. The sequence came from a man between 50 and 59 years old who received an inactivated influenza vaccine. The CDR3 spells CASSPGDSSEQYF. Here the CDR3 DNA reads TGCGCCAGCAGCCCCGGCGACAGTTCCGAGCAGTACTTC.